This T cell receptor beta chain was identified during a study of blood T cell repertoires in COVID-19. On the study more broadly: PBMCs, B-cell-depleted T cells, or T cells were the source of the cDNA or gDNA that made up the material.

CDR3 length: 18 residues. Assay: immunoSEQ multiplex PCR; the TCRdb copy retains only in-frame clones and omits some. The sample carries 60,000 to 90,000 clones, approximately 85% recorded once. Followed longitudinally, the Seattle patients had been enrolled during active infection. Sequencing was done on a sample of peripheral blood. The chain has TRBV21-1 and TRBJ2-3; the table calls TRBD2, which could not be checked here. TRBV21-1 is a recognized pseudogene. The receptor's source is a man between 60 and 75 years old with COVID-19, enrolled during active disease. The CDR3 sequence: CASSKTSSGRPSTDTQYF. The CDR3 DNA follows: TGTGCCAGCAGCAAAACCTCTAGCGGGAGGCCTAGCACAGATACGCAGTATTTT.